These 32 T cell receptor beta chains came from one sample sequenced in a study of blood T cell repertoires in COVID-19 (dated by TCRdb to the early 2020s). The library relied on the immunoSEQ multiplex PCR assay. TCRdb mirrors the immuneACCESS table, restricted to in-frame sequences. Some clones are absent from its copies; in checked studies, under half trace to an unresolved V gene, and the reason for the others is unknown. In this sample the table shows 150,000 to 160,000 clones, more than 80% of which occur a single time. The biggest ten clones account for approximately 15% of the sample. The sequencing sample was made of peripheral blood. The receptors derive from a woman between 40 and 50 years old with acute or convalescent COVID-19.

The rearrangement uses TRBV12-3 or TRBV12-4 and TRBJ1-2; 8 bases are shared with TRBD1. The length of the CDR3 is 13 residues. The ends lost 5 bases at V and 5 bases at J; junction bases unmatched: 4. CDR3 bases: TGTGCCAGCAGTGTAGGGACAGGTTATGGCTACACCTTC. Amino acids: CASSVGTGYGYTF.

This clone was observed a single time. The rearrangement uses TRBV4-2 and TRBJ2-1; D perhaps matches TRBD1 (5 bases). Trimming pared 1 base from V and 5 bases from J, leaving 12 bases between. This CDR3 spans 15 amino acids. Per the germline V gene, CDR1 is LGHNA and CDR2 is YNFKEQ. The CDR3 here is CASSQGGLIDNEQFF. In DNA, the CDR3 is TGTGCCAGCAGCCAAGGGGGCCTCATCGACAATGAGCAGTTCTTC.

This clone was seen once. The gene calls are TRBV28 and TRBJ1-5; 8 bases line up with TRBD1. V trimming: 2 bases; J trimming: 6 bases; junction bases outside the gene matches: 6. Germline V gives CDR1 MDHEN, CDR2 SYDVKM. The CDR3 covers 15 residues. The CDR3 reads CASSLGTGGVQPQHF. The CDR3 DNA reads as TGTGCCAGCAGTTTAGGCACAGGGGGTGTTCAGCCCCAGCATTTT.

Note on this clone: Germline is not matched at one junction end, which may reflect a read error. The chain has TRBV2 and TRBJ2-3, with D uncertain. Germline V gene data show CDR1 as SNHLY and CDR2 as FYNNEI. CDR3 length equals 8 residues. CDR3 sequence: CASSFEHF. The CDR3 DNA sequence: TGTGCCAGCAGTTTTGAGCATTTT.

This clone was counted a few times. The rearrangement uses TRBV30 and TRBJ1-2; D call uncertain. Germline-derived CDR1 and CDR2 are GTSNPN and SVGIG (reference sequence). V was shortened by 0 bases and J by 0 bases, with 11 bases between the two germline ends. This CDR3 is 15 amino acids long. CDR3 in DNA: TGTGCCTGGAGTGTACATCGGGAGGCTAACTATGGCTACACCTTC. This gives the protein CAWSVHREANYGYTF.

This clone was seen just once. The J gene is TRBJ1-2, the V gene TRBV6-4, with 10 bases matching TRBD1. Losses at the gene ends were 2 bases for V and 2 bases for J; bases not matched to a gene: 2. CDR1 and CDR2 from the germline V gene are MRHNA and SNTAGT. The CDR3 totals 15 residues. The CDR3 DNA reads TGTGCCAGCAGTGACCCGGACAGGGGGAACTATGGCTACACCTTC. This sequence encodes CASSDPDRGNYGYTF.

The V call is TRBV10-2, the J call TRBJ1-1, with TRBD1 matching 7 bases. J gave up 4 bases and V 6 bases, and 11 bases lay outside the gene matches. This CDR3 contains 15 residues. Germline lookup yields CDR1 WSHSY and CDR2 SAAADI. The CDR3 DNA reads as TGCGCCAGCAGCCACCGACAGGGAGAGGGCACTGAAGCTTTCTTT. Protein product: CASSHRQGEGTEAFF.

This clone was picked up one time. This chain joins TRBV30 and TRBJ1-5; maybe TRBD1 (5 bases). The CDR3 loop spans 13 amino acids. The V and J ends lost 0 bases and 8 bases respectively, with 11 bases between them. Germline CDR1 is GTSNPN and CDR2 is SVGIG (reference sequence). CDR3 nucleotide sequence: TGTGCCTGGAGTGTAGGGGTAGGAGAGCCCCAGCATTTT. It specifies CAWSVGVGEPQHF.

The chain has TRBV24-1 and TRBJ2-2; D call uncertain. This CDR3 region has 15 residues. Looked up from germline, CDR1 is KGHDR and CDR2 is SFDVKD. V shed 5 bases and J shed 0 bases, with 9 bases lying between them. CDR3 residues: CATSAPYPNTGELFF. CDR3 nucleotides: TGTGCCACCAGTGCCCCCTACCCGAACACCGGGGAGCTGTTTTTT.

This clone was seen once. The DNA for the CDR3 is TGTGCCTGCCGCCCCGGGACTAGCGGTTACGAGCAGTACTTC. Its protein product is CACRPGTSGYEQYF. This rearrangement joins TRBV30 to TRBJ2-7; 11 bases map to TRBD2. V was clipped by 6 bases and J by 4 bases; unmatched bases: 8. Germline CDR1 and CDR2: GTSNPN and SVGIG (reference sequence). The CDR3 is made up of 14 amino acids.

This rearrangement joins TRBV6-1 to TRBJ2-7; 9 positions agree with TRBD1. Germline CDR1 is MNHNS and CDR2 is SASEGT. V trimming: 2 bases; J trimming: 1 base; junction bases outside the gene matches: 6. CDR3 length: 16 residues. The CDR3, as DNA: TGTGCCAGCAGTGAATCAATGGGACAGGGATCCTACGAGCAGTACTTC. Amino acid sequence: CASSESMGQGSYEQYF.

CDR3: CASRDSTFYEQYF. The CDR3 DNA is TGTGCCAGCAGGGACAGTACCTTCTACGAGCAGTACTTC. The V and J genes are TRBV28 and TRBJ2-7; D is possibly TRBD1 (6 bases). CDR3 size: 13 residues. CDR1 is MDHEN, CDR2 SYDVKM, per germline. Trimming removed 6 bases from V and 3 bases from J, with 12 bases in between.

The rearrangement joins TRBV6-5 to TRBJ2-7, with 10 positions matching TRBD2. The V segment lost 5 bases and the J segment 3 bases; nucleotides outside the gene matches: 7. The CDR3 covers 15 residues. Per germline, CDR1 MNHEY and CDR2 SVGAGI. This CDR3 is CASSPSGGAFYEQYF. CDR3 nucleotide sequence: TGTGCCAGCAGTCCAAGCGGGGGGGCCTTCTACGAGCAGTACTTC.

J is TRBJ1-3 and V is TRBV5-1; a weak D match, TRBD1 (6 bases). With 3 bases removed from V and 2 bases from J, the gap between germline ends came to 9 bases. CDR3 length equals 14 residues. Germline V gene sequence: CDR1 SGHRS, CDR2 YFSETQ. The DNA for the CDR3 is TGCGCCAGCAGCTCGGGACAAGCTGGAAACACCATATATTTT. Translation gives CASSSGQAGNTIYF.

This chain connects TRBV6-1 to TRBJ2-5, with TRBD1 as a possible D gene (6 bases). This CDR3 comprises 15 residues. Per the germline V gene, CDR1 is MNHNS and CDR2 is SASEGT. Trimming removed 2 bases at V and 2 bases at J, with 12 bases between. In nucleotides, the CDR3 is TGTGCCAGCAGTGAAAACAACGGACAGCAAGAGACCCAGTACTTC. This sequence encodes CASSENNGQQETQYF.

This clone was observed once. The chain employs TRBV4-2 and TRBJ2-3; 7 nucleotides line up with TRBD1. Unmatched junction bases numbered 5, after V lost 0 bases and J lost 5 bases. Germline CDR1 and CDR2: LGHNA and YNFKEQ. This CDR3 region has 15 residues. CDR3 DNA: TGTGCCAGCAGCCAAGATCGCACAGGGGTAGATACGCAGTATTTT. Protein sequence: CASSQDRTGVDTQYF.

The rearrangement uses TRBV5-1 and TRBJ2-7; 7 bases line up with TRBD2. The J segment lost 0 bases and the V segment lost 1 base, leaving 4 bases of the junction unmatched. The CDR3 consists of 15 residues. Germline CDR1 is SGHRS and CDR2 is YFSETQ. CDR3 amino acids: CASSLYGGSSYEQYF. The CDR3 nucleotides are TGCGCCAGCAGCTTGTACGGCGGGAGCTCCTACGAGCAGTACTTC.

This chain connects TRBV28 to TRBJ2-5, with TRBD2 as a possible D gene (5 bases). The germline CDR1 and CDR2 sequences are MDHEN and SYDVKM. The CDR3 runs to 14 residues. Trimming removed 4 bases from V and 1 base from J, with 10 bases in between. The CDR3: CASSSRDFQETQYF. The CDR3 DNA is TGTGCCAGCAGTTCCCGGGATTTCCAAGAGACCCAGTACTTC.

This sequence joins TRBV10-3 and TRBJ2-3, with D unresolved. CDR1 is ENHRY, CDR2 SYGVKD, per germline. Deletions cut 10 bases from V and 4 bases from J, with 15 bases between. The CDR3 length is 13 residues. The CDR3 DNA reads as TGTGCCACCGGCAGCGACTCCCCAGATACGCAGTATTTT. Residues: CATGSDSPDTQYF.

The DNA for the CDR3 is TGTGCTAGTGGTCTGGGTCAGGGTACCCATTACAATGAGCAGTTCTTC. This encodes CASGLGQGTHYNEQFF. This rearrangement joins TRBV12-5 to TRBJ2-1; TRBD1 might be the D (5 bases). The CDR3 is made up of 16 amino acids. Germline CDR1 reads LGHNT; CDR2 reads FRNRAP. The V end was cut by 5 bases, the J end by 4 bases, with 18 bases between.

V is TRBV28 and J is TRBJ1-5, with unresolved D. Germline V gene data show CDR1 as MDHEN and CDR2 as SYDVKM. Trimming pared 5 bases from V and 9 bases from J, leaving 11 bases between. The CDR3 totals 12 residues. Here the CDR3 reads CASSDYVTPQHF. DNA for the CDR3: TGTGCCAGCAGTGACTACGTAACGCCCCAGCATTTT.

Details on this clone: An end of the junction differs from the germline gene, which may be a read error. This chain uses TRBV6-5 with TRBJ2-1; 9 nucleotides match TRBD2. CDR1 is MNHEY, CDR2 SVGAGI, per germline. This CDR3 spans 13 amino acids. The CDR3 protein is CASRPEGLRGGVF. CDR3 nucleotides: TGTGCCAGCCGACCCGAGGGGTTGCGGGGGGGTGTCTTC.

The chain has TRBV7-2 and TRBJ2-1; 8 nucleotides line up with TRBD2. The junction had 4 bases not matched to a gene; V was cut back by 7 bases and J by 8 bases. Germline V lookup: CDR1 SGHTA, CDR2 FQGNSA. This CDR3 is built from 12 residues. CDR3 bases: TGTGCCAGCATCAAAGCGGGGGATGAGCAGTTCTTC. It specifies CASIKAGDEQFF.

The V gene is TRBV11-2, the J gene TRBJ2-3; 11 nucleotides align to TRBD2. The CDR3 sequence is 16 residues long. The V and J ends lost 5 bases and 5 bases, in that order; junction bases with no gene match: 9. Germline CDR1 and CDR2: SGHAT and FQNNGV. Written as DNA, the CDR3 is TGTGCCAGCAGCCGTACTAGCGGGAGTCATGGAGATACGCAGTATTTT. This gives the protein CASSRTSGSHGDTQYF.

The chain uses TRBV18 and TRBJ1-4; D may be TRBD1 (6 bases). This CDR3 has 15 amino acids. Trimming removed 2 bases at V and 5 bases at J, with 12 bases between. Germline V gives CDR1 KGHSH, CDR2 LQKENI. The CDR3 spells CASSPNQGLNEKLFF. Written as DNA, the CDR3 is TGTGCCAGCTCACCAAACCAGGGGCTAAATGAAAAACTGTTTTTT.

Only one count was recorded for this clone. The gene calls are TRBV13 and TRBJ2-2; 11 bases align to TRBD1. CDR3 length: 15 residues. The germline V gene has CDR1 PRHDT and CDR2 FYEKMQ (reference sequence). Losses at the gene ends were 5 bases for V and 3 bases for J; bases not matched to a gene: 2. The CDR3 nucleotides read TGTGCCAGCAGCCGGGACAGGGGGTACACCGGGGAGCTGTTTTTT. It encodes CASSRDRGYTGELFF.

The V gene is TRBV11-2, the J gene TRBJ1-6; the D is unclear. Germline CDR1 and CDR2: SGHAT and FQNNGV. CDR3 length equals 13 residues. Trimming cost V 4 bases and J 9 bases, with 10 bases left between them. As DNA, the CDR3 is TGTGCCAGCAGCTCCTATTTCCCTTCACCCCTCCACTTT. This translates into CASSSYFPSPLHF.

This clone was seen just once. This rearrangement joins TRBV19 to TRBJ1-2, with 8 bases fitting TRBD1. Trimming at V came to 4 bases and at J to 3 bases, leaving 4 bases not matched to a gene. The CDR3 is made up of 14 amino acids. CDR1 and CDR2 (germline): LNHDA, SQIVND (reference sequence). The CDR3 DNA reads TGTGCCAGTAGTAGCCACAGGGGGGACTATGGCTACACCTTC. Its protein product is CASSSHRGDYGYTF.

By its share, this clone is medium-sized (0.01 to 0.1%). The chain combines TRBV11-2 with TRBJ2-1; D is possibly TRBD2 (5 bases). The CDR3 covers 14 residues. Trimming took off 3 bases at V and 5 bases at J, with 11 bases between the two ends. Germline V gives CDR1 SGHAT, CDR2 FQNNGV. CDR3 in amino acids: CASSFYSGNNEQFF. The CDR3 DNA sequence: TGTGCCAGCAGCTTTTATTCGGGGAACAATGAGCAGTTCTTC.

This clone was observed a few times. V gene TRBV19 combines with J gene TRBJ2-1, with 9 bases identical to TRBD2. This CDR3 is 16 amino acids long. J gave up 2 bases and V 6 bases, and 8 bases lay outside the gene matches. Germline V CDR1 and CDR2: LNHDA, SQIVND (reference sequence). The CDR3 protein is CASSILGGRAYNEQFF. The DNA of the CDR3 is TGTGCCAGTAGCATTTTAGGCGGGAGGGCCTACAATGAGCAGTTCTTC. Drawing the rest from reference TRBV19 and TRBJ2-1, the complete variable domain is DGGITQSPKYLFRKEGQNVTLSCEQNLNHDAMYWYRQDPGQGLRLIYYSQIVNDFQKGDIAEGYSVSREKKESFPLTVTSAQKNPTAFYLCASSILGGRAYNEQFFGPGTRLTVL.

The V call is TRBV14, the J call TRBJ2-7, with D uncertain. In germline, CDR1 is SGHDN, CDR2 FVKESK. V was shortened by 2 bases and J by 3 bases, with 2 bases between the two germline ends. The CDR3 length is 11 residues. This chain's CDR3 is CASSQHYEQYF. In DNA, the CDR3 is TGTGCCAGCAGCCAACACTACGAGCAGTACTTC.

The chain links TRBV6-5 to TRBJ1-5; D uncertain. The germline CDR1 and CDR2 sequences are MNHEY and SVGAGI. There are 13 residues in the CDR3. Trimming removed 4 bases at V and 5 bases at J, with 9 bases between. DNA for the CDR3: TGTGCCAGCAGTTCCCAGACTGATCAGCCCCAGCATTTT. Protein: CASSSQTDQPQHF.